One sample yielded the 27 T cell receptor beta chains listed below, sequenced in a study of T-cell reconstitution after alpha-beta-depleted transplantation in children. TCRbeta library construction was performed incorporating unique molecular identifiers. TCRdb called the PCR reads again in MiXCR, with one record for every CDR3 protein. The sample has 800,000 to 1,000,000 distinct CDR3 sequences; about 30% are singletons. Sequenced here: PBMCs, mostly from graft donor cells, sampled 360 days after TCRalphabeta/CD19-depleted stem cell transplant. The receptor set was obtained from a boy in the first two years of life who had a stem cell transplant for SCID, so the T cells may come from the graft donor.

The sample holds many counts of this clonotype. The chain carries TRBV20-1 and TRBJ1-5; D is ambiguous. Trimming took off 1 base at V and 0 bases at J, with 10 bases between the two ends. The CDR3 covers 15 residues. Germline values: CDR1 DFQATT, CDR2 SNEGSKA (reference sequence). The CDR3: CSARGPGYSNQPQHF. CDR3 sequence (DNA): TGCAGTGCTAGAGGACCCGGATATAGCAATCAGCCCCAGCATTTT.

This clonotype was picked up many times. The CDR3 sequence is CASSQRRGGGDRGAFF. The CDR3 DNA is TGTGCCAGCAGCCAGCGCCGTGGAGGGGGCGATCGTGGAGCTTTCTTT. V usage is TRBV3-1 and J usage is TRBJ1-1, with 7 bases fitting TRBD1. V was clipped by 3 bases and J by 10 bases; unmatched bases: 17. CDR1 is LGHDT and CDR2 is YNNKEL in the germline V gene (reference sequence). There are 16 residues in the CDR3.

The V call is TRBV12-3 or TRBV12-4, the J call TRBJ2-1, with 8 bases fitting TRBD1. After removal of 2 bases from V and 4 bases from J, the junction contained 13 bases not matched to a gene. This CDR3 region has 18 residues. The DNA for the CDR3 is TGTGCCAGCAGTTTACCCTGGGGACAGGACCCTCCTTACAATGAGCAGTTCTTC. Its protein product is CASSLPWGQDPPYNEQFF.

There are a few counts of this clonotype. CDR3: CASSELEGLGNTIYF. CDR3 sequence (DNA): TGTGCCAGCAGTGAACTTGAGGGGCTCGGAAACACCATATATTTT. This chain links TRBV6-1 with TRBJ1-3, with D perhaps TRBD1 (5 bases). V lost 2 bases to trimming and J lost 4 bases, with 12 bases between them. Germline CDR1 is MNHNS and CDR2 is SASEGT. This CDR3 is 15 amino acids long.

The chain uses TRBV7-6 and TRBJ2-1, with 14 bases identical to TRBD2. Germline values: CDR1 SGHVS, CDR2 FNYEAQ. Unmatched junction bases numbered 9, after V lost 5 bases and J lost 6 bases. CDR3 length: 17 residues. CDR3 residues: CASSHGGGTSGGNEQFF. The CDR3 nucleotides are TGTGCCAGCAGCCATGGGGGGGGGACTAGCGGGGGCAATGAGCAGTTCTTC.

V is TRBV20-1 and J is TRBJ2-3; D remains ambiguous. V lost 1 base and J 2 bases, leaving 16 bases between the germline ends. The germline V gene encodes CDR1 DFQATT and CDR2 SNEGSKA (reference sequence). There are 16 residues in the CDR3. The chain's CDR3 is CSARVSMDLHTDTQYF. DNA for the CDR3: TGCAGTGCTAGAGTCTCAATGGACCTGCACACAGATACGCAGTATTTT.

In DNA, the CDR3 is TGTGCCACCAGCAGAGTTCAGAGGTGGGGGACCCAGTACTTC. It translates to CATSRVQRWGTQYF. This sequence joins TRBV15 and TRBJ2-5, with no clear D. The CDR3 length is 14 residues. The germline V gene encodes CDR1 LNHNV and CDR2 YYDKDF (reference sequence). Between the trimmed V and J ends, which lost 1 base and 7 bases, there was a span of 13 bases.

The rearrangement links TRBV15 to TRBJ2-5, with TRBD1 matching 7 bases. CDR3 length: 16 amino acids. Germline values: CDR1 LNHNV, CDR2 YYDKDF (reference sequence). V gave up 8 bases and J gave up 4 bases; unmatched junction bases: 16. The CDR3 is CATGERTGPRRETQYF. For the CDR3, the DNA is TGTGCCACCGGAGAAAGGACAGGCCCCCGAAGAGAGACCCAGTACTTC.

The chain joins TRBV5-1 to TRBJ1-1, with D perhaps matching TRBD1 (5 bases). Germline V lookup: CDR1 SGHRS, CDR2 YFSETQ. Trimming left V 2 bases short and J 1 base short, with 12 bases between. This CDR3 contains 15 residues. The CDR3: CASSFQGRSNTEAFF. In nucleotides, the CDR3 is TGCGCCAGCAGCTTCCAGGGAAGGTCGAACACTGAAGCTTTCTTT.

This clonotype was seen only a few times. The chain joins TRBV9 to TRBJ2-5, with 9 positions matching TRBD2. With V trimmed by 4 bases and J by 0 bases, 7 bases remained unmatched. The CDR3 runs 16 residues. The V gene's germline CDR1 is SGDLS and CDR2 YYNGEE. CDR3: CASSPWSGGYQETQYF. Here the CDR3 DNA reads TGTGCCAGCAGCCCCTGGAGCGGGGGGTACCAAGAGACCCAGTACTTC.

CDR3 residues: CASSQDFPGTGGGGTQYF. The CDR3 DNA reads TGTGCCAGCAGCCAAGATTTCCCCGGGACAGGGGGAGGAGGGACCCAGTACTTC. The chain recombines TRBV3-1 with TRBJ2-5; 11 nucleotides line up with TRBD1. The CDR3 runs 18 residues. Germline V gene data show CDR1 as LGHDT and CDR2 as YNNKEL (reference sequence). V lost 0 bases to trimming and J lost 7 bases; unmatched junction nucleotides: 13.

This clonotype was recorded many times. V is TRBV29-1 and J is TRBJ1-2; D unclear. Deletions cut 4 bases from V and 4 bases from J, with 25 bases between. The CDR3 runs to 17 residues. CDR1 is SQVTM and CDR2 is ANQGSEA in the germline V gene. The CDR3: CSVANHWTEGPGYGYTF. The DNA for the CDR3 is TGCAGCGTTGCGAATCACTGGACGGAGGGCCCGGGCTATGGCTACACCTTC.

This clonotype showed up just a few times. The chain couples TRBV7-9 to TRBJ2-1; the D gene is possibly TRBD1 (5 bases). Trimming shortened V by 1 base and J by 6 bases, and 10 bases separated the two germline ends. The CDR3 consists of 14 residues. Germline V lookup: CDR1 SEHNR, CDR2 FQNEAQ (reference sequence). CDR3 residues: CASSLGTRGNEQFF. Here the CDR3 DNA reads TGTGCCAGCAGCTTAGGGACAAGAGGCAATGAGCAGTTCTTC. Supplemented by reference TRBV7-9 and TRBJ2-1, the full variable domain reads DTGVSQNPRHKITKRGQNVTFRCDPISEHNRLYWYRQTLGQGPEFLTYFQNEAQLEKSRLLSDRFSAERPKGSFSTLEIQRTEQGDSAMYLCASSLGTRGNEQFFGPGTRLTVL.

This clonotype showed up many times. This rearrangement joins TRBV7-8 to TRBJ2-1; tentative D call: TRBD2 (5 bases). Deletions cut 2 bases from V and 0 bases from J, with 14 bases between. The CDR3 extends over 17 amino acids. Germline V gene lookup returns CDR1 SGHVS and CDR2 FQNEAQ. Written as DNA, the CDR3 is TGTGCCAGCAGCTTAAGGATCTTAGGAGGCTCCTACAATGAGCAGTTCTTC. The encoded protein is CASSLRILGGSYNEQFF.

V gene TRBV5-1 combines with J gene TRBJ2-4, with D perhaps TRBD1 (5 bases). Germline lookup yields CDR1 SGHRS and CDR2 YFSETQ. Between the trimmed V and J ends, which lost 0 bases and 8 bases, there was a span of 12 bases. The CDR3 is 14 residues long. The CDR3 protein is CASSLGQPGDIQYF. DNA of the CDR3: TGCGCCAGCAGCTTGGGACAGCCTGGGGACATTCAGTACTTC. The full variable domain, in which reference TRBV5-1 and TRBJ2-4 provide the parts outside the CDR3, is KAGVTQTPRYLIKTRGQQVTLSCSPISGHRSVSWYQQTPGQGLQFLFEYFSETQRNKGNFPGRFSGRQFSNSRSEMNVSTLELGDSALYLCASSLGQPGDIQYFGAGTRLSVL.

DNA of the CDR3: TGTGCCATCAGTGAGGGGAGCGGGGGAAGTAGCACAGATACGCAGTATTTT. This translates into CAISEGSGGSSTDTQYF. The chain joins TRBV10-3 to TRBJ2-3, with 8 nucleotides matching TRBD2. Germline-derived CDR1 and CDR2 are ENHRY and SYGVKD. This CDR3 has 17 residues. The V gene end was trimmed by 2 bases and the J gene end by 0 bases; junction bases not matched to a gene: 7.

The chain combines TRBV28 with TRBJ1-4, with D tentatively TRBD1 (5 bases). The germline gives CDR1 MDHEN, CDR2 SYDVKM. This CDR3 region has 14 residues. Trimming cost V 7 bases and J 8 bases, with 17 bases left between them. This CDR3 reads CASMAWGSREKLFF. The CDR3 bases are TGTGCCAGCATGGCCTGGGGGTCCAGGGAAAAACTGTTTTTT.

The rearrangement links TRBV30 to TRBJ2-5; 9 bases are a match to TRBD1. CDR1 is GTSNPN and CDR2 is SVGIG in the germline V gene (reference sequence). Trimming removed 0 bases from V and 4 bases from J; junction bases left unmatched: 6. The CDR3 is 15 residues long. In DNA form, the CDR3 reads TGTGCCTGGAGTGTACGGGACAGGGTGGTAGAGACCCAGTACTTC. Translating it yields CAWSVRDRVVETQYF. The full variable domain, with the rest looked up from reference TRBV30 and TRBJ2-5, is SQTIHQWPATLVQPVGSPLSLECTVEGTSNPNLYWYRQAAGRGLQLLFYSVGIGQISSEVPQNLSASRPQDRQFILSSKKLLLSDSGFYLCAWSVRDRVVETQYFGPGTRLLVL.

There are a few counts of this clonotype. This chain links TRBV29-1 with TRBJ2-1; D gene ambiguous. Germline V gene lookup returns CDR1 SQVTM and CDR2 ANQGSEA. V dropped 1 base and J dropped 0 bases, with 13 bases sitting between them. This CDR3 contains 16 residues. The CDR3 protein is CSVEVSAIPSYNEQFF. Written as DNA, the CDR3 is TGCAGCGTTGAAGTTTCAGCAATTCCCTCCTACAATGAGCAGTTCTTC.

This clonotype was recorded a few times. The CDR3 protein is CSAPTGGTTSQYF. The CDR3 region has the DNA TGCAGTGCTCCTACTGGGGGGACTACCTCCCAGTATTTT. The gene calls are TRBV20-1 and TRBJ2-3; 7 nucleotides agree with TRBD2. CDR3 size: 13 residues. Per germline, CDR1 DFQATT and CDR2 SNEGSKA (reference sequence). V was pared by 5 bases and J by 12 bases, with 14 bases of the junction left unmatched.

This chain connects TRBV6-1 to TRBJ2-5; D might be TRBD2 (5 bases). The length of the CDR3 is 14 residues. V was pared by 5 bases and J by 4 bases, with 14 bases between. Germline-derived CDR1 and CDR2 are MNHNS and SASEGT. The CDR3 protein is CASSRGSLRETQYF. CDR3 DNA sequence: TGTGCCAGCAGTAGAGGGTCACTCAGAGAGACCCAGTACTTC.

The chain uses TRBV7-3 and TRBJ1-1; TRBD1 agrees at 8 bases. Germline V gives CDR1 SGHTA, CDR2 FQGTGA. Unmatched junction bases numbered 17, after V lost 5 bases and J lost 3 bases. The CDR3 runs to 18 residues. In DNA, the CDR3 is TGTGCCAGCAGCCCGACAGGGGCCCGGCGAAAAGGTGACACTGAAGCTTTCTTT. This translates into CASSPTGARRKGDTEAFF.

V and J are TRBV2 and TRBJ2-3; 9 positions agree with TRBD2. With V trimmed by 6 bases and J by 3 bases, 7 bases remained unmatched. CDR3 length equals 15 residues. Germline CDR1 is SNHLY and CDR2 is FYNNEI. CDR3 sequence: CASRGPGLATDTQYF. The CDR3 DNA sequence: TGTGCCAGCAGGGGTCCGGGACTAGCTACAGATACGCAGTATTTT.

The sample holds a few counts of this clonotype. The chain combines TRBV7-2 with TRBJ1-4; possibly TRBD1 for D (5 bases). This CDR3 region has 15 residues. Germline CDR1 and CDR2: SGHTA and FQGNSA. Trimming removed 1 base from V and 7 bases from J, with 13 bases in between. The CDR3 nucleotides read TGTGCCAGCAGCTTAGGAGGGGAGGTTGTTGAAAAACTGTTTTTT. This encodes CASSLGGEVVEKLFF.

The chain joins TRBV6-5 to TRBJ2-2; maybe TRBD1 (6 bases). V lost 2 bases to trimming and J lost 0 bases, with 10 bases between them. The CDR3 has 16 amino acids. Germline V gene data show CDR1 as MNHEY and CDR2 as SVGAGI. The CDR3 reads CASSYGTIANTGELFF. The CDR3 DNA reads as TGTGCCAGCAGTTACGGGACAATAGCGAACACCGGGGAGCTGTTTTTT.

The chain uses TRBV27 and TRBJ2-7, with 7 bases that match TRBD1. The CDR3 totals 14 residues. Germline assignment: CDR1 MNHEY and CDR2 SMNVEV (reference sequence). After removal of 6 bases from V and 2 bases from J, the junction contained 7 bases not matched to a gene. In nucleotides, the CDR3 is TGTGCCAGCAGCCTGACAGGGTTAGCCTACGAGCAGTACTTC. Protein sequence: CASSLTGLAYEQYF.

This clonotype turned up a few times. V gene TRBV5-5 combines with J gene TRBJ2-3; 10 nucleotides agree with TRBD2. Germline values: CDR1 SGHKS, CDR2 YYEKEE (reference sequence). V was clipped by 5 bases and J by 7 bases; unmatched bases: 7. There are 14 residues in the CDR3. The CDR3 here is CASSSLAGVNTQYF. DNA for the CDR3: TGTGCCAGCAGTTCCCTAGCGGGGGTAAATACGCAGTATTTT.